This T cell receptor (beta chain) was sequenced during a study of blood T cell repertoires in COVID-19. Overall study: PBMCs, B-cell-depleted T cells, or T cells provided the cDNA or gDNA that made up the material.

In its sample, this clone was seen once. The study drew participants aged about 18 to 90 years from about two dozen US areas. Participants had their cohort set by participant-reported clinical history. The recovered donors of Cohort 3 showed two negative PCRs, clearance, or symptom resolution. Profiling relied on immunoSEQ multiplex PCR, and the TCRdb table lists in-frame clones only, not all of them. The repertoire consists of 500,000 or so clones, with about nine tenths occurring once and the leading ten covering around 0.64%. CDR1 and CDR2 (germline): SGHTA, FQGNSA. The CDR3 has 15 residues. With 3 bases removed from V and 4 bases from J, the gap between germline ends came to 13 bases.

Specimen: PBMCs or T cells enriched from blood (not recorded which). The origin of this receptor is a woman between 18 and 29 years old who had recovered from COVID-19. The chain joins TRBV7-2 to TRBJ2-1; maybe TRBD1 (5 bases). The CDR3 nucleotides are TGTGCCAGCAGCTTGGGCAGGGTGGAATACAATGAGCAGTTCTTC. Translated: CASSLGRVEYNEQFF.